Listed here is a single TCR beta chain. Sequencing used immunoSEQ multiplex PCR; TCRdb keeps in-frame clones, though not all of them. The repertoire holds millions of clones, with roughly 94% as singletons. Both subsets, CD45RA+ naive and CD45RA-negative memory, were split from the CD4+ cells. The data are from a study of shared clonotypes between healthy human individuals. Sequencing used naive CD4+ T cells sorted from blood. Subset here: CD45RA+ positively selected. The receptor comes from a man aged 18 to 30 in good health.

CDR3 protein: CASSLRPGTPYEQYF. The CDR3 DNA reads as TGTGCCAGCAGCTTGCGTCCCGGGACCCCCTACGAGCAGTACTTC. V and J are TRBV5-6 and TRBJ2-7; TRBD1 or TRBD2 may be the D gene (5 bases each). Germline V CDR1 and CDR2: SGHDT, YYEEEE. The V end was cut by 1 base, the J end by 2 bases, with 13 bases between. This CDR3 has 15 amino acids.